The sequence of this TCR beta chain was determined in a study of T cell changes during pregnancy in multiple sclerosis. Produced via immunoSEQ multiplex PCR; TCRdb's table is partial and in-frame only. The sample yields 78,000 or so clones, roughly 94% seen once. The germline V and J ends were trimmed by 1 base and 0 bases, with 12 bases remaining between them. The CDR3 runs 16 residues. Germline V gene data show CDR1 as SGHAT and CDR2 as FQNNGV. Material: peripheral blood, obtained before pregnancy. The source of this sequence is a female donor with multiple sclerosis, enrolled in a pregnancy study. V and J are TRBV11-2 and TRBJ1-2; D gene unclear. The DNA of the CDR3 is TGTGCCAGCAGCTTAGTCGTCCAGGCCCCTAACTATGGCTACACCTTC. Protein: CASSLVVQAPNYGYTF.